These 26 T cell receptor beta chains came from one sample sequenced in a study of cytomegalovirus exposure and HLA in healthy donors. PCR primers comprised 60 Vbeta and 13 Jbeta primers. Sequencing was performed with immunoSEQ multiplex PCR; in TCRdb, only in-frame clones are kept and a portion is missing. The sample lists over 110,000 clones, 60% to 85% occurring once. Sequencing was done on a sample of PBMCs. The source of these receptors is a man aged 18-30 years in good health and CMV-seronegative.

V usage is TRBV6-6 and J usage is TRBJ1-5, with D uncertain. V gave up 2 bases and J gave up 10 bases, with 15 bases separating them. Germline CDR1 MNHNY, CDR2 SVGAGI (reference sequence). The CDR3 is 14 amino acids. The CDR3 here is CASSYRTEASPQHF. The CDR3 DNA reads as TGTGCCAGCAGTTACCGGACGGAGGCCTCACCCCAGCATTTT.

This clone was seen once. The chain employs TRBV27 and TRBJ1-2; D is possibly TRBD1 (5 bases). The CDR3 loop spans 16 amino acids. Trimming took 3 bases from V and 3 from J, leaving 17 bases between them. Germline loops: CDR1 MNHEY, CDR2 SMNVEV (reference sequence). The CDR3 coding sequence is TGTGCCAGCAGTTTTTCCGGCGGGGCCAGGGACTATGGCTACACCTTC. The encoded protein is CASSFSGGARDYGYTF.

J is TRBJ1-4 and V is TRBV7-9; 8 bases line up with TRBD1. The germline V gene encodes CDR1 SEHNR and CDR2 FQNEAQ (reference sequence). V shed 1 base and J 8 bases; nucleotides not matched to a gene: 9. There are 16 residues in the CDR3. CDR3 residues: CASSLGQGMIGEKLFF. CDR3 bases: TGTGCCAGCAGCTTAGGACAGGGGATGATTGGAGAAAAACTGTTTTTT.

The rearrangement links TRBV4-3 to TRBJ2-2, with 7 bases matching TRBD1. Trimming removed 1 base from V and 4 bases from J; junction bases left unmatched: 6. This CDR3 comprises 16 residues. Germline V lookup: CDR1 LGHNA, CDR2 YSLEER. The CDR3 region has the DNA TGCGCCAGCAGCCAAGCCGGGACAGTTGGCACCGGGGAGCTGTTTTTT. As protein: CASSQAGTVGTGELFF.

V and J are TRBV14 and TRBJ2-7, with 7 bases fitting TRBD1. CDR1 SGHDN and CDR2 FVKESK come from the germline V gene. The CDR3 has 16 amino acids. V was pared by 4 bases and J by 3 bases, with 12 bases of the junction left unmatched. The chain's CDR3 is CASSPTGRGFFYEQYF. DNA for the CDR3: TGTGCCAGCAGCCCGACGGGCAGGGGGTTCTTCTACGAGCAGTACTTC.

The chain has TRBV7-2 and TRBJ2-5; 8 bases fit TRBD1. The J call is in doubt because the DNA end fits TRBJ2-7 better. CDR3 length: 15 residues. Germline values: CDR1 SGHTA, CDR2 FQGNSA. The CDR3 reads CASSFRDRTPYEQYF. For the CDR3, the DNA is TGTGCCAGCAGCTTCCGGGACAGGACCCCCTACGAGCAGTACTTC.

The gene calls are TRBV6-6 and TRBJ1-5; 9 bases match TRBD1. This CDR3 is built from 14 residues. Germline trimming cut 6 bases from V and 7 bases from J; bases unmatched to any gene: 7. The germline V gene encodes CDR1 MNHNY and CDR2 SVGAGI (reference sequence). CDR3 coding DNA: TGTGCCAGCAGCCACCGGGACAGGGTACAGCCCCAGCATTTT. Translating gives CASSHRDRVQPQHF.

The chain employs TRBV2 and TRBJ2-1; 9 bases are a match to TRBD1. CDR3 length equals 13 residues. V lost 6 bases, J lost 5 bases, and 2 bases stayed unmatched. Looked up from germline, CDR1 is SNHLY and CDR2 is FYNNEI. The CDR3 region has the DNA TGTGCCAGCAGACAGGGGGCAAACAATGAGCAGTTCTTC. Translation gives CASRQGANNEQFF.

CDR3 nucleotides: TGTGCCAGCAGTTACGTACAGTACAATGAGCAGTTCTTC. Translated: CASSYVQYNEQFF. The genes are TRBV6-5 and TRBJ2-1; D is uncertain. The V gene lost 2 bases and the J gene lost 4 bases, with 6 bases spanning the gap. The germline gives CDR1 MNHEY, CDR2 SVGAGI. The CDR3 sequence is 13 residues long.

The J gene is TRBJ1-6, the V gene TRBV6-5, with 9 bases aligning to TRBD1. The CDR3 has 15 residues. Per germline, CDR1 MNHEY and CDR2 SVGAGI. J was trimmed by 3 bases and V by 9 bases; bases with no gene match: 6. CDR3 sequence reads: CASRDRVFYNSPLHF. The CDR3 DNA reads TGTGCCAGTAGGGACAGGGTATTCTATAATTCACCCCTCCACTTT.

This clone is a singleton in its sample. The chain joins TRBV2 to TRBJ1-2, with TRBD1 matching 7 bases. This CDR3 has 15 amino acids. Germline V CDR1 and CDR2: SNHLY, FYNNEI. Unmatched junction bases numbered 11, after V lost 6 bases and J lost 4 bases. CDR3 sequence (DNA): TGTGCCAGCAGGGGGACAGAACTTATTTCCTATGGCTACACCTTC. This encodes CASRGTELISYGYTF.

This clone is a singleton in its sample. The chain uses TRBV7-9 and TRBJ1-5, with 8 bases aligning to TRBD1. The CDR3 sequence is 14 residues long. V trimming: 4 bases; J trimming: 7 bases; junction bases outside the gene matches: 6. Germline-derived CDR1 and CDR2 are SEHNR and FQNEAQ (reference sequence). CDR3 sequence reads: CASSSDREGQPQHF. CDR3 bases: TGTGCCAGCAGCTCGGACAGGGAAGGACAGCCCCAGCATTTT.

This chain joins TRBV27 and TRBJ2-1; 8 bases are a match to TRBD2. Trimming cost V 3 bases and J 7 bases; bases outside gene matches: 11. Per germline, CDR1 MNHEY and CDR2 SMNVEV (reference sequence). CDR3 length equals 16 residues. CDR3 in amino acids: CASSFLRGGLTNEQFF. As DNA, the CDR3 is TGTGCCAGCAGTTTTCTGCGCGGGGGGCTGACAAATGAGCAGTTCTTC.

The chain carries TRBV7-2 and TRBJ1-4, with TRBD1 matching over 10 bases. CDR1 and CDR2 (germline): SGHTA, FQGNSA. The CDR3 is 19 amino acids. V was pared by 5 bases and J by 0 bases, with 12 bases of the junction left unmatched. CDR3 in amino acids: CASSPRQGALRTTNEKLFF. Written as DNA, the CDR3 is TGTGCCAGCAGCCCGAGACAGGGGGCGCTTAGGACAACTAATGAAAAACTGTTTTTT.

The chain employs TRBV5-5 and TRBJ2-1, with 9 bases fitting TRBD1. This CDR3 region has 17 residues. Germline V gives CDR1 SGHKS, CDR2 YYEKEE (reference sequence). V was pared by 2 bases and J by 0 bases, with 6 bases of the junction left unmatched. The CDR3 DNA reads TGTGCCAGCAGCTTCCTAACAGGGGGCCTCTCCTACAATGAGCAGTTCTTC. Translated: CASSFLTGGLSYNEQFF.

The chain joins TRBV19 to TRBJ1-5; D remains ambiguous. V lost 1 base, J lost 1 base, and 11 bases lay in between. The V gene's germline CDR1 is LNHDA and CDR2 SQIVND (reference sequence). The CDR3 extends over 16 amino acids. In DNA, the CDR3 is TGTGCCAGTAGTATAGTAAGGACTTCGAGCAATCAGCCCCAGCATTTT. It codes for CASSIVRTSSNQPQHF.

The genes are TRBV6-6 and TRBJ2-6, with no clear D. This CDR3 has 15 amino acids. The germline V and J ends were trimmed by 4 bases and 1 base, with 8 bases remaining between them. From germline, CDR1 is MNHNY and CDR2 SVGAGI (reference sequence). The CDR3 sequence: CASSLVRSGANVLTF. The DNA of the CDR3 is TGTGCCAGCAGTTTGGTGCGTTCTGGGGCCAACGTCCTGACTTTC.

The gene calls are TRBV7-9 and TRBJ1-5; D is possibly TRBD1 (5 bases). Trimming left V 5 bases short and J 2 bases short, with 7 bases between. The V gene's germline CDR1 is SEHNR and CDR2 FQNEAQ (reference sequence). The CDR3 contains 13 residues. The CDR3 reads CASSRGGNQPQHF. In nucleotides, the CDR3 is TGTGCCAGCAGCCGGGGGGGCAATCAGCCCCAGCATTTT.

The chain joins TRBV9 to TRBJ2-1; TRBD2 matches 14 bases. CDR1 SGDLS and CDR2 YYNGEE come from the germline V gene. The CDR3 is 20 amino acids. Losses at the gene ends were 3 bases for V and 0 bases for J; bases not matched to a gene: 11. This CDR3 reads CASSETSWTSGGSSYNEQFF. The CDR3 bases are TGTGCCAGCAGCGAAACTTCCTGGACTAGCGGGGGGAGCTCCTACAATGAGCAGTTCTTC.

This chain joins TRBV5-1 and TRBJ2-6, with 7 bases aligning to TRBD1. The CDR3 spans 16 residues. Germline loops: CDR1 SGHRS, CDR2 YFSETQ. The V segment lost 5 bases and the J segment 2 bases; nucleotides outside the gene matches: 7. For the CDR3, the DNA is TGCGCCAGCAGTCCGGAACAGGGGACTGGGGCCAACGTCCTGACTTTC. This encodes CASSPEQGTGANVLTF.

This clone was seen a handful of times. This chain joins TRBV13 and TRBJ1-1; D is ambiguous. V lost 2 bases and J 1 base, leaving 5 bases between the germline ends. From germline, CDR1 is PRHDT and CDR2 FYEKMQ (reference sequence). The length of the CDR3 is 13 residues. For the CDR3, the DNA is TGTGCCAGCAGCTTAAATAAGAACACTGAAGCTTTCTTT. Protein product: CASSLNKNTEAFF.

The chain uses TRBV7-2 and TRBJ2-3; tentative D call: TRBD2 (7 bases). With 2 bases removed from V and 5 bases from J, the gap between germline ends came to 26 bases. Looked up from germline, CDR1 is SGHTA and CDR2 is FQGNSA. This CDR3 has 19 residues. The CDR3 coding sequence is TGTGCCAGCAGCTTAAATATTGGGGGCGGGGGCGGTCTGGTAGATACGCAGTATTTT. Translating it yields CASSLNIGGGGGLVDTQYF.

The V gene is TRBV5-5, the J gene TRBJ1-3; the D gene is possibly TRBD1 (5 bases). Trimming cost V 4 bases and J 0 bases, with 11 bases left between them. Germline lookup yields CDR1 SGHKS and CDR2 YYEKEE (reference sequence). The CDR3 has 15 residues. Written as DNA, the CDR3 is TGTGCCAGCAGCGGGGAGGGGAACTCTGGAAACACCATATATTTT. This sequence encodes CASSGEGNSGNTIYF.

The chain has TRBV18 and TRBJ2-1; maybe TRBD1 (6 bases). Germline CDR1 KGHSH, CDR2 LQKENI. V lost 2 bases and J 0 bases, leaving 11 bases between the germline ends. The CDR3 contains 16 residues. As DNA, the CDR3 is TGTGCCAGCTCACCAAGGGGGAGTGACTCCTACAATGAGCAGTTCTTC. It codes for CASSPRGSDSYNEQFF.

The chain carries TRBV27 and TRBJ1-2; D perhaps matches TRBD1 (5 bases). Trimming removed 3 bases from V and 4 bases from J, with 15 bases in between. CDR1 and CDR2 from the germline V gene are MNHEY and SMNVEV (reference sequence). CDR3 length: 15 residues. For the CDR3, the DNA is TGTGCCAGCAGTTTTAAGGGGTCAGGAACCTATGGCTACACCTTC. Its protein product is CASSFKGSGTYGYTF.

The V gene is TRBV2, the J gene TRBJ1-2; D is possibly TRBD1 (5 bases). This CDR3 is 15 amino acids long. Trimming left V 8 bases short and J 5 bases short, with 21 bases between. Germline V lookup: CDR1 SNHLY, CDR2 FYNNEI. The CDR3: CASPALGGRGYGYTF. Written as DNA, the CDR3 is TGTGCCAGCCCTGCCCTGGGGGGGAGGGGATATGGCTACACCTTC.